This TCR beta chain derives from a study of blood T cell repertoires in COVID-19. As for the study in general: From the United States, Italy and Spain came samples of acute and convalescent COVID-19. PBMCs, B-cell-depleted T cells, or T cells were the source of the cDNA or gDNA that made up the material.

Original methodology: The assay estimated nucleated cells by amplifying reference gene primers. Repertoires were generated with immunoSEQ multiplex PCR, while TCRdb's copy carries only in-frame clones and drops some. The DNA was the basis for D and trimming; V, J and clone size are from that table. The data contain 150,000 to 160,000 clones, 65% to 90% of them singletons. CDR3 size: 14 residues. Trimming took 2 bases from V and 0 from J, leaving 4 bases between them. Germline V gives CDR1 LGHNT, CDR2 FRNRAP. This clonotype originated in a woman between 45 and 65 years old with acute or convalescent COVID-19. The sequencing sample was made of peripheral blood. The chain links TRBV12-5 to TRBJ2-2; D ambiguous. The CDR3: CASGLTTNTGELFF. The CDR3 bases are TGTGCTAGTGGTTTGACTACGAACACCGGGGAGCTGTTTTTT.